This T cell receptor beta chain was documented in a study of blood T cells in healthy people across ages. There are 16 residues in the CDR3. V lost 4 bases, J lost 7 bases, and 13 bases stayed unmatched. Germline values: CDR1 LGHNA, CDR2 YNFKEQ. With a J-beta primer mix and a sample-barcoded 5' primer, a second PCR ran 7 to 11 cycles. The study obtained at least 2.5 million CDR3-containing paired-end reads from every sample. A single record per CDR3 protein comes from TCRdb applying MiXCR to the 5' RACE reads. The sample has some 1,800,000 distinct CDR3 sequences, approximately 40% seen once. Source material: blood. This chain joins TRBV4-2 and TRBJ2-1; the match to TRBD1 covers 7 bases. The source is a human donor in good health. The CDR3 coding sequence is TGTGCCAGCAGCCTCCGGACAGGCTCCGGTCGTAATGAGCAGTTCTTC. Its translation is CASSLRTGSGRNEQFF.